A single sample gave rise to the 11 T cell receptor beta chains below, sequenced in a study of T cells in Graves' hyperthyroidism and ophthalmopathy. What was amplified from RNA transcripts were TCR beta CDR3 regions. The HTBI primer set was used in a first-round RT-PCR of the TCR CDR3. TCRdb ran MiXCR on the multiplex PCR reads and lists one entry per CDR3 protein. Of about 700,000 distinct CDR3 sequences in the sample, 11% to 15% were seen once. The source material was blood. The receptor source for this set is a woman aged 18-29 years with Graves' hyperthyroidism.

This clonotype has ten or more counts. The rearrangement uses TRBV20-1 and TRBJ2-5; 9 positions match TRBD2. Per germline, CDR1 DFQATT and CDR2 SNEGSKA (reference sequence). The CDR3 is 17 residues long. Unmatched junction bases numbered 13, after V lost 0 bases and J lost 5 bases. The CDR3 nucleotides read TGCAGTGCTAGAGATTTCGGTGTAGCGGGGGACGGGGAGACCCAGTACTTC. Translated, it gives CSARDFGVAGDGETQYF.

This clonotype was observed many times. For the CDR3, the DNA is TGTGCCAGCAGTTGGTCCCACATGACTAGCGGGAGTATCGAGACCCAGTACTTC. Amino acids: CASSWSHMTSGSIETQYF. This chain links TRBV12-3 or TRBV12-4 with TRBJ2-5; 12 nucleotides align to TRBD2. With 4 bases clipped from V and 5 bases from J, the junction kept 14 bases outside the gene matches. The CDR3 is made up of 18 amino acids.

Worth noting for this clonotype: Germline and junction disagree at one end, which may indicate a read error. V gene TRBV7-3 combines with J gene TRBJ2-7, with D uncertain. Per the germline V gene, CDR1 is SGHTA and CDR2 is FQGTGA. The CDR3 is made up of 13 amino acids. The CDR3 spells CASTLRGAYEQYF. Here the CDR3 DNA reads TGTGCCAGCACCTTACGTGGGGCCTACGAGCAGTACTTC.

This clonotype was seen only a few times. The chain is built from TRBV6-6 and TRBJ2-7; no definite D call. This CDR3 has 15 residues. V was clipped by 0 bases and J by 6 bases, with 15 bases between them. Germline V CDR1 and CDR2: MNHNY, SVGAGI (reference sequence). The CDR3 sequence is CASSYSVGFQLEQYF. DNA of the CDR3: TGTGCCAGCAGTTACTCGGTGGGCTTCCAACTCGAGCAGTACTTC.

This clonotype has ten or more counts. This rearrangement joins TRBV20-1 to TRBJ2-3, with D perhaps TRBD1 (6 bases). V was cut by 4 bases and J by 4 bases, with 6 bases left in between. Germline values: CDR1 DFQATT, CDR2 SNEGSKA (reference sequence). The CDR3 extends over 11 amino acids. CDR3 DNA sequence: TGCAGTGCTACAGGGGCAGATACGCAGTATTTT. Translation gives CSATGADTQYF.

In its sample, this clonotype was seen once. This chain joins TRBV6-1 and TRBJ1-4; D is unclear. The CDR3 sequence is 13 residues long. V was clipped by 5 bases and J by 10 bases, with 14 bases between them. Germline V gives CDR1 MNHNS, CDR2 SASEGT. The CDR3 is CASSIGRRGKLFF. The CDR3 nucleotides read TGTGCCAGCAGTATCGGACGCCGCGGAAAACTGTTTTTT.

This clonotype was recorded a few times. The J gene is TRBJ2-3, the V gene TRBV29-1, with 14 bases lining up with TRBD2. The CDR3 is 13 amino acids. Germline CDR1 SQVTM, CDR2 ANQGSEA. The V and J ends lost 5 bases and 10 bases, in that order; junction bases with no gene match: 5. CDR3 loop: CSVSGTSGSAQYF. The CDR3 DNA reads as TGCAGCGTTTCCGGGACTAGCGGGAGTGCGCAGTATTTT.

This clonotype was observed a handful of times. V is TRBV4-1 and J is TRBJ2-1; 12 bases agree with TRBD2. The germline V gene encodes CDR1 MGHRA and CDR2 YSYEKL. The CDR3 extends over 18 amino acids. The J segment lost 4 bases and the V segment lost 1 base, leaving 8 bases of the junction unmatched. The CDR3 bases are TGCGCCAGCAGCCAAGGTCTACTAGCGGGAGGCCAATACAATGAGCAGTTCTTC. Translated: CASSQGLLAGGQYNEQFF.

This chain links TRBV7-2 with TRBJ2-5; D possibly uses TRBD1 or TRBD2 (6 bases each). The CDR3 has 14 amino acids. V lost 7 bases and J lost 4, with 16 bases in between. Per the germline V gene, CDR1 is SGHTA and CDR2 is FQGNSA. CDR3: CASTMFWGAETQYF. CDR3 nucleotides: TGTGCCAGCACCATGTTTTGGGGGGCAGAGACCCAGTACTTC.

This clonotype was seen only a few times. This chain connects TRBV5-1 to TRBJ2-2, with D perhaps TRBD1 or TRBD2 (5 bases each). Deletions cut 3 bases from V and 3 bases from J, with 12 bases between. In germline, CDR1 is SGHRS, CDR2 YFSETQ. CDR3 size: 15 residues. CDR3 DNA: TGCGCCAGCAGCTGGGGGTCCGGCGACACCGGGGAGCTGTTTTTT. It codes for CASSWGSGDTGELFF.

At least ten counts were recorded for this clonotype. This chain uses TRBV28 with TRBJ2-7; possible D gene TRBD2, 5 bases. The CDR3 is 15 residues long. CDR1 is MDHEN and CDR2 is SYDVKM in the germline V gene. Trimming took 6 bases from V and 0 from J, leaving 15 bases between them. The CDR3 loop reads CASSYSGLSSYEQYF. CDR3 coding DNA: TGTGCCAGCAGCTACAGCGGTCTGAGCTCCTACGAGCAGTACTTC. The entire variable domain, with the rest obtained from reference TRBV28 and TRBJ2-7, is as follows: DVKVTQSSRYLVKRTGEKVFLECVQDMDHENMFWYRQDPGLGLRLIYFSYDVKMKEKGDIPEGYSVSREKKERFSLILESASTNQTSMYLCASSYSGLSSYEQYFGPGTRLTVT.